The clone carrying this TCR beta chain has ten or more counts. The antigen is unknown. The read comes to an end 3 residues before the CDR3 does, leaving the germline J gene to fill in the end. Blood came from CVID subjects not ill and not taking immunomodulatory or immunosuppressive medication. This sample is part of a study of T cell clonality in common variable immunodeficiency. Study-level findings and limits: Reportedly, TCR beta sequences from common variable immunodeficiency showed fewer deletions and N-nucleotide insertions.

V was clipped by 6 bases and J by 4 bases; unmatched bases: 11. CDR3 length equals 14 residues. CDR1 DFQATT and CDR2 SNEGSKA come from the germline V gene (reference sequence). The table came from immunoSEQ multiplex PCR; TCRdb's copy has only in-frame clones and leaves some out. Listed here are 25,000 or so clones without any singletons, the top ten holding approximately 24%. The TCR originated in a human donor with common variable immunodeficiency. This chain links TRBV20-1 with TRBJ2-5; TRBD1 aligns across 7 bases. The material sequenced was peripheral blood mononuclear cells. The CDR3 bases that were read are TGCAGTGCACGGGACAGCTCGGGCTTAGAGACC. It translates to CSARDSSGLET. Given in full, the CDR3 is CSARDSSGLETQYF.